The present T cell receptor beta chain was sequenced within a study of blood T cell repertoires in COVID-19. Study summary: PBMCs, B-cell-depleted T cells, or T cells provided the cDNA or gDNA that made up the material.

The CDR3 totals 14 residues. CDR1 is LNHDA and CDR2 is SQIVND in the germline V gene (reference sequence). The V gene lost 10 bases and the J gene lost 9 bases, with 22 bases spanning the gap. Clones were read by immunoSEQ multiplex PCR, and TCRdb kept only the in-frame ones, dropping some. Altogether more than 90,000 clones are present, over 75% being singletons, with the ten largest covering under 14%. The sequence came from a woman aged 30 to 39 with acute or convalescent COVID-19. Source material: peripheral blood. The rearrangement joins TRBV19 to TRBJ1-5; D ambiguous. The CDR3 DNA follows: TGTGCCACCCGGGAGGGCCCATCCGAGCGGCCCCAGCATTTT. As protein: CATREGPSERPQHF.